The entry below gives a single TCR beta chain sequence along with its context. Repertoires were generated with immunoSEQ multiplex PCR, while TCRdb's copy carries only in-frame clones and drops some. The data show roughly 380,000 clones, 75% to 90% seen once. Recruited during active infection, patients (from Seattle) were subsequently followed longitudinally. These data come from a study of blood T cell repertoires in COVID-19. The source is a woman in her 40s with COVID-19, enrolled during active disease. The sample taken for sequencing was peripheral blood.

This CDR3 reads CAWNPGVVSNQPQHF. As DNA, the CDR3 is TGTGCCTGGAATCCCGGGGTGGTTAGCAATCAGCCCCAGCATTTT. This sequence joins TRBV30 and TRBJ1-5; D remains ambiguous. The CDR3 is 15 residues long. In germline, CDR1 is GTSNPN, CDR2 SVGIG (reference sequence). Trimming pared 4 bases from V and 0 bases from J, leaving 13 bases between.